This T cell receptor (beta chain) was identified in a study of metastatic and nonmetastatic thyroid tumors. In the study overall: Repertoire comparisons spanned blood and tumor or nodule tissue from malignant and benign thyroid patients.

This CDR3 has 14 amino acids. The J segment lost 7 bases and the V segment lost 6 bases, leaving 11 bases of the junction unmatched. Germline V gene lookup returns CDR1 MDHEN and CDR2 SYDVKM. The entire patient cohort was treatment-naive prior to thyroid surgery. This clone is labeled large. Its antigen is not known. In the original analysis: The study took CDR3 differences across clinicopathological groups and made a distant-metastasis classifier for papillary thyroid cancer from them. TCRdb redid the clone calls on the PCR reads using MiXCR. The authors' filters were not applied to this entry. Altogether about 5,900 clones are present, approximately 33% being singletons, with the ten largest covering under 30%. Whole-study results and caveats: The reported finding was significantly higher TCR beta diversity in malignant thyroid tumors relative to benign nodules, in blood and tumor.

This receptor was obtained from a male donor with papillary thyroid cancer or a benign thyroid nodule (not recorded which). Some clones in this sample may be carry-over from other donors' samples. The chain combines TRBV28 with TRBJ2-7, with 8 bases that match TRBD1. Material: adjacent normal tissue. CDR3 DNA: TGTGCCAGCAGACCATCCAGGGGGCTGCGAGAGCAGTACTTC. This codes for CASRPSRGLREQYF.